Listed below are T cell receptor beta chains from one sample, sequenced in a study of neurological immune-mediated disorders. TCRdb fed the 5' RACE reads into MiXCR, producing one record per CDR3 protein. The sample consists of more than 75,000 distinct CDR3 sequences, around a tenth of them appearing once. The sequenced material came from PBMCs. Receptors were obtained from a middle-aged man in good health. The CDR3 runs from the conserved cysteine through the conserved F or W.

TRBJ2-2 TRBV9 CASSPPGLYTGELFF
TRBJ1-6 TRBV5-1 CASSLDWVSPLHF
TRBJ1-4 TRBV20-1 CSARTGVNEKLFF
TRBJ1-5 TRBV6-1 CASSRYSGTAYNQPQHF
TRBJ2-2 TRBV6-5 CASSYSTPTGSRTGELFF
TRBJ2-6 TRBV5-6 CASSLRGANVLTF
TRBJ2-3 TRBV5-5 CASSRTSGTNLDNTQYF
TRBJ1-2 TRBV20-1 CSARESMVGGYTF
TRBJ2-1 TRBV29-1 CSVATSGRNNEQFF
TRBJ2-3 TRBV28 CASSLSRFGRVDTDTQYF
TRBJ2-3 TRBV15 CATSRELMADTQYF
TRBJ1-5 TRBV5-5 CASSSQGRGDSNQPQHF
TRBJ2-7 TRBV29-1 CSVEDQDGTGLLGEQYF
TRBJ1-2 TRBV29-1 CSVEVEDNYTF
TRBJ1-5 TRBV21-1 CASRVRRRSAFPGTVGSQPQHF
TRBJ2-2 TRBV19 CASSTRSGVGAGELFF
TRBJ2-1 TRBV10-3 CAISESETAYNEQFF
TRBJ2-7 TRBV12-3/TRBV12-4 CASSRVAGGTYEQYF
TRBJ2-1 TRBV5-1 CASSLQPTGGYDNEQFF
TRBJ1-5 TRBV19 CASSWDSDQPQHF
TRBJ2-2 TRBV29-1 CSVRTSGVVVF
TRBJ1-6 TRBV7-2 CASSRTEYNSPLHF
TRBJ1-4 TRBV28 CASSSWGSTEKLFF
TRBJ2-5 TRBV28 CASSSAAGTISRETQYF
TRBJ2-1 TRBV20-1 CSAETSAYNEQFF
TRBJ2-5 TRBV2 CASRITPILQETQYF
TRBJ2-1 TRBV20-1 CSARGGVPGQRSGGGPYNEQFF
TRBJ1-1 TRBV5-5 CASSISGVGTEAFF
TRBJ2-7 TRBV5-6 CASNGPGQGSREQYF
TRBJ1-5 TRBV25-1 CASSSTSHNQPQHF
TRBJ2-2 TRBV20-1 CSAYLAGGRTGELFF
TRBJ2-3 TRBV12-3/TRBV12-4 CASSFGGEDTQYF
TRBJ2-2 TRBV20-1 CSVERQGSGELFF
TRBJ2-2 TRBV6-6 CASSRIPSGELFF
TRBJ1-1 TRBV28 CASRTLREAFF
TRBJ2-7 TRBV5-1 CASSLGFGDVAYEQYF
TRBJ2-2 TRBV5-1 CASSLIGPKTGELFF
TRBJ1-1 TRBV12-5 CASGLGQNTEAFF
TRBJ1-5 TRBV12-3/TRBV12-4 CASSSQGYSNQPQHF
TRBJ2-7 TRBV5-1 CASSLAEHLYEQYF
TRBJ2-3 TRBV5-1 CASRREADTDTQYF
TRBJ2-7 TRBV7-2 CASSIAGAGGPDEQYF